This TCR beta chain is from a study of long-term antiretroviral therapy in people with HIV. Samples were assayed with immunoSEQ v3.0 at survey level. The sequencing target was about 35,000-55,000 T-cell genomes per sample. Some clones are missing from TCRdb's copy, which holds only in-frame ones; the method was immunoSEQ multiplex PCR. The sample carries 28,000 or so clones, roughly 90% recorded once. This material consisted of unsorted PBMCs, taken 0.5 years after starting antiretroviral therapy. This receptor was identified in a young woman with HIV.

CDR3 region: CASSSRGGTEAYEQYF. DNA for the CDR3: TGTGCCAGCAGCTCCCGGGGGGGGACGGAGGCCTACGAGCAGTACTTC. The chain joins TRBV9 to TRBJ2-7, with 8 bases aligning to TRBD2. The ends lost 4 bases at V and 2 bases at J; junction bases unmatched: 11. The CDR3 is 16 residues long. Germline-derived CDR1 and CDR2 are SGDLS and YYNGEE.